Described below is a single T cell receptor beta chain sequence and its context. Its specificity is not known. Generated by immunoSEQ multiplex PCR, the TCRdb table keeps only in-frame clones and is missing some. The sample records about 48,000 clones, 80% to 90% being singletons. The CDR3 totals 16 residues. Germline CDR1 and CDR2: SGHDN and FVKESK. The V end lost 0 bases, the J end lost 4 bases, and 12 bases lay between the germline ends. The sample belongs to a study of T cell responses to AZD1222 COVID-19 vaccine. Findings and limits, study-wide: Nearly half of spike-specific TCRs reportedly target unmutated variant regions.

This clonotype was obtained from an adult who received the AZD1222 COVID-19 vaccine. The material sequenced was peripheral blood, taken 28 days after the second AZD1222 dose. This chain uses TRBV14 with TRBJ1-4; D remains unclear. The CDR3 loop reads CASSQDRGRLNEKLFF. In nucleotides, the CDR3 is TGTGCCAGCAGCCAAGATCGAGGACGGCTTAATGAAAAACTGTTTTTT.